One sample yielded the 18 T cell receptor beta chains listed below, sequenced in a study of blood T cell repertoires in COVID-19. Data came from immunoSEQ multiplex PCR; TCRdb stores just in-frame clones and leaves some out. This table holds 200,000 to 300,000 clones, about four fifths found once. The sequencing input was peripheral blood. The receptors were gathered from a man between 50 and 59 years old with acute or convalescent COVID-19.

There are a few counts of this clone. The rearrangement joins TRBV10-3 to TRBJ1-3; TRBD1 might be the D (5 bases). Germline V CDR1 and CDR2: ENHRY, SYGVKD. Trimming took 11 bases from V and 2 from J, leaving 10 bases between them. This CDR3 spans 12 amino acids. The chain's CDR3 is CAAQGAGNTIYF. The CDR3 DNA reads as TGTGCCGCGCAGGGCGCTGGAAACACCATATATTTT.

The chain employs TRBV5-1 and TRBJ1-2, with unresolved D. CDR3 size: 14 residues. Germline V gene data show CDR1 as SGHRS and CDR2 as YFSETQ. Trimming removed 1 base at V and 3 bases at J, with 10 bases between. The CDR3: CASSLKAAYYGYTF. CDR3 sequence (DNA): TGCGCCAGCAGCTTGAAAGCGGCATACTATGGCTACACCTTC.

The J gene is TRBJ2-1, the V gene TRBV13, with 13 bases matching TRBD2. Germline trimming cut 5 bases from V and 9 bases from J; bases unmatched to any gene: 7. This CDR3 comprises 15 residues. Germline V gene lookup returns CDR1 PRHDT and CDR2 FYEKMQ (reference sequence). CDR3 amino acids: CASSLGTSGISEQFF. The CDR3 region has the DNA TGTGCCAGCAGCCTTGGGACTAGCGGGATAAGTGAGCAGTTCTTC.

This clone was counted a single time. J is TRBJ1-6 and V is TRBV3-1 (or the pseudogene TRBV3-2); D remains ambiguous. V lost 1 base and J lost 14, with 12 bases in between. The CDR3 sequence is 13 residues long. The germline V gene has CDR1 LGHDT and CDR2 YNNKEL (reference sequence). The CDR3 loop is CASSQARVQALHF. CDR3 coding DNA: TGTGCCAGCAGCCAAGCCCGTGTCCAGGCCCTCCACTTT.

The CDR3 region has the DNA TGTGCCAGTCGCACTAGCGGTAATCAGGAGACCCAGTACTTC. As protein: CASRTSGNQETQYF. The V gene is TRBV18, the J gene TRBJ2-5, with TRBD2 matching 8 bases. The CDR3 is 14 amino acids. The V gene end was trimmed by 9 bases and the J gene end by 5 bases; junction bases not matched to a gene: 11. Germline-derived CDR1 and CDR2 are KGHSH and LQKENI.

This clone has just a few counts. J is TRBJ1-1 and V is TRBV2; a weak D match, TRBD1 (6 bases). The CDR3 totals 13 residues. Trimming shortened V by 8 bases and J by 2 bases, and 12 bases separated the two germline ends. Germline V gene lookup returns CDR1 SNHLY and CDR2 FYNNEI. The CDR3 DNA is TGTGCCAGCGGCCGGGACATAAACACTGAAGCTTTCTTT. Its translation: CASGRDINTEAFF.

CDR3 bases: TGTGCCATCAGTGAGGGACAGGGGTATGAAGCTTTCTTT. This encodes CAISEGQGYEAFF. The chain carries TRBV10-3 and TRBJ1-1, with TRBD1 identical over 9 bases. J was trimmed by 7 bases and V by 2 bases; bases with no gene match: 2. This CDR3 region has 13 residues. In germline, CDR1 is ENHRY, CDR2 SYGVKD.

V usage is TRBV6-5 and J usage is TRBJ1-2, with a possible D match to TRBD1 (6 bases). The V gene lost 11 bases and the J gene lost 6 bases, with 19 bases spanning the gap. The germline CDR1 and CDR2 sequences are MNHEY and SVGAGI. CDR3 size: 13 residues. This CDR3 is CASTDPAGDGYTF. The CDR3 bases are TGTGCCTCCACCGACCCGGCAGGGGATGGCTACACCTTC.

The chain combines TRBV5-6 with TRBJ1-5, with 10 bases identical to TRBD1. Germline trimming cut 2 bases from V and 1 base from J; bases unmatched to any gene: 6. Per the germline V gene, CDR1 is SGHDT and CDR2 is YYEEEE. CDR3 length: 17 residues. CDR3 nucleotides: TGTGCCAGCAGCTTTTGGGGACAGGGGACGAGCAATCAGCCCCAGCATTTT. Protein: CASSFWGQGTSNQPQHF.

This chain joins TRBV2 and TRBJ1-5, with TRBD1 identical over 7 bases. The CDR3 is 13 residues long. Germline V gene lookup returns CDR1 SNHLY and CDR2 FYNNEI. The V gene end was trimmed by 6 bases and the J gene end by 4 bases; junction bases not matched to a gene: 3. This CDR3 reads CASSRDRNQPQHF. CDR3 nucleotide sequence: TGTGCCAGCAGCCGGGACAGAAATCAGCCCCAGCATTTT. The variable domain in full, with the rest retrieved from reference TRBV2 and TRBJ1-5, is EPEVTQTPSHQVTQMGQEVILRCVPISNHLYFYWYRQILGQKVEFLVSFYNNEISEKSEIFDDQFSVERPDGSNFTLKIRSTKLEDSAMYFCASSRDRNQPQHFGDGTRLSIL.

The chain employs TRBV11-3 and TRBJ1-1; TRBD1 matches at 8 bases. V lost 1 base, J lost 3 bases, and 7 bases stayed unmatched. Germline loops: CDR1 SGHNT, CDR2 YENEEA. There are 16 residues in the CDR3. Written as DNA, the CDR3 is TGTGCCAGCAGCTTAGGACAGGGGACGAGGGACACTGAAGCTTTCTTT. Protein product: CASSLGQGTRDTEAFF.

A word on this clone: One junction end does not reproduce the germline sequence, and a read error may be involved. This sequence joins TRBV7-7 and TRBJ2-5, with 9 positions matching TRBD1. CDR1 is SSHAT, CDR2 FNYEAQ, per germline (reference sequence). This CDR3 is 15 amino acids long. This CDR3 reads CASSLVGQGSETQYF. In DNA form, the CDR3 reads TGTGCTAGCAGCTTAGTGGGACAGGGCTCAGAGACCCAGTACTTC.

The CDR3 sequence: CASSRRDTIYF. The CDR3 DNA sequence: TGTGCCAGCAGTCGTCGAGACACCATATATTTT. The chain links TRBV3-1 (or the pseudogene TRBV3-2) to TRBJ1-3; D is uncertain. The length of the CDR3 is 11 residues. The V end was cut by 6 bases, the J end by 8 bases, with 8 bases between. In germline, CDR1 is LGHDT, CDR2 YNNKEL (reference sequence).

The CDR3 DNA is TGCACCAGCAGCCAAGATGAGGAACTAGCGGGAGTCGCGGACAATGAGCAGTTCTTC. This gives the protein CTSSQDEELAGVADNEQFF. The chain recombines TRBV1 with TRBJ2-1; the table assigns TRBD2, which was not confirmed against the DNA. TRBV1 counts as a pseudogene. CDR3 length equals 19 residues.

This chain links TRBV16 with TRBJ2-2, with D uncertain. V was pared by 0 bases and J by 2 bases, with 7 bases between. This CDR3 contains 15 residues. The V gene's germline CDR1 is KGHSY and CDR2 FQNENV. This CDR3 reads CASSQSNSNTGELFF. The CDR3, as DNA: TGTGCCAGCAGCCAATCAAACAGTAACACCGGGGAGCTGTTTTTT. The full variable domain, rest sourced from reference TRBV16 and TRBJ2-2, is GEEVAQTPKHLVRGEGQKAKLYCAPIKGHSYVFWYQQVLKNEFKFLISFQNENVFDETGMPKERFSAKCLPNSPCSLEIQATKLEDSAVYFCASSQSNSNTGELFFGEGSRLTVL.

The chain carries TRBV5-8 and TRBJ1-2; D call uncertain. Trimming left V 2 bases short and J 2 bases short, with 13 bases between. Germline V gives CDR1 SGHTS, CDR2 YDEGEE. The CDR3 is made up of 15 amino acids. CDR3 DNA: TGTGCCAGCAGCTTAGTCGGACTGACGAACTATGGCTACACCTTC. Its protein product is CASSLVGLTNYGYTF.

V and J are TRBV10-1 and TRBJ2-2, with 15 bases aligning to TRBD2. The V and J ends lost 5 bases and 6 bases, in that order; junction bases with no gene match: 13. The germline V gene encodes CDR1 WNHNN and CDR2 SYGVQD (reference sequence). This CDR3 has 19 residues. This CDR3 reads CASSNPGLAGGEVPGELFF. For the CDR3, the DNA is TGCGCCAGCAGTAACCCGGGACTAGCGGGGGGAGAGGTCCCCGGGGAGCTGTTTTTT.

This chain connects TRBV5-6 to TRBJ1-2; D gene uncertain. Trimming pared 0 bases from V and 7 bases from J, leaving 10 bases between. CDR1 and CDR2 (germline): SGHDT, YYEEEE. The CDR3 has 13 residues. The CDR3 here is CASSLAEPGGYTF. The CDR3 DNA follows: TGTGCCAGCAGCTTGGCAGAACCAGGTGGCTACACCTTC.